Described below is a single TCR beta chain sequence and its context. The sample is drawn from a study of immune evolution from preneoplasia to lung adenocarcinoma. Study background: HLA loss of heterozygosity: about 7% AIS, about 14% MIA, roughly 35% ADC, none AAH.

Generated by immunoSEQ multiplex PCR, the TCRdb table keeps only in-frame clones and is missing some. The sample shows around 8,000 clones, 80% to 85% of them seen only once. The CDR3 loop spans 16 amino acids. The V segment lost 6 bases and the J segment 4 bases; nucleotides outside the gene matches: 12. Germline V lookup: CDR1 MNHNY, CDR2 SVGAGI (reference sequence). V is TRBV6-6 and J is TRBJ2-1; 7 bases match TRBD1. The sample consisted of FFPE invasive lung adenocarcinoma tissue. This TCR derives from a person aged 50 to 59 with lung adenocarcinoma. As DNA, the CDR3 is TGTGCCAGCAGCCAACTGGCAGGGACAGCGTACAATGAGCAGTTCTTC. It encodes CASSQLAGTAYNEQFF.